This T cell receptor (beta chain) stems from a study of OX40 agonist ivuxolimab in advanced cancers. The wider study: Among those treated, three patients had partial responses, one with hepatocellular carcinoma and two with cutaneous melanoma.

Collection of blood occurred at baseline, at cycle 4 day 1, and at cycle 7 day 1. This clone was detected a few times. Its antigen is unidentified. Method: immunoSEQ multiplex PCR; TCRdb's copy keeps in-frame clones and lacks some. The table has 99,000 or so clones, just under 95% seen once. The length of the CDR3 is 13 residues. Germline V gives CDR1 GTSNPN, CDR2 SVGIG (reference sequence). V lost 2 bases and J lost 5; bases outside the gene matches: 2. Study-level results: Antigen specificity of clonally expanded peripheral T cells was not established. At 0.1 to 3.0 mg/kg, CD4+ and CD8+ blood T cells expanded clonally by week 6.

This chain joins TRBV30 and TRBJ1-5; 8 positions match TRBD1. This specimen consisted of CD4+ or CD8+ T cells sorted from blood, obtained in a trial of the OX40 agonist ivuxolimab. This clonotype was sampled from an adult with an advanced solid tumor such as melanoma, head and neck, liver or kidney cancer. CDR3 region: CAWSQTGDQPQHF. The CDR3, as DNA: TGTGCCTGGAGTCAGACAGGGGATCAGCCCCAGCATTTT.